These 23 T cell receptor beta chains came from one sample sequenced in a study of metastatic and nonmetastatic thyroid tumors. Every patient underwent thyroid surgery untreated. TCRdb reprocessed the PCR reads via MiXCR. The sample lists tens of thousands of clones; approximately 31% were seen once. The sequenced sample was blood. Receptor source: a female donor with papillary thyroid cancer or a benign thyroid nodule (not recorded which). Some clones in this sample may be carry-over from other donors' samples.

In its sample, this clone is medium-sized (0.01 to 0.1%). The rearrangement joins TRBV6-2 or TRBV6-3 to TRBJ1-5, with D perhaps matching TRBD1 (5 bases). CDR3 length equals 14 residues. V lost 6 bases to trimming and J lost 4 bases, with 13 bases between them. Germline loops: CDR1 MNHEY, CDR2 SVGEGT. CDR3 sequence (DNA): TGTGCCAGCAGCTTGCCGGGGGGGAATCAGCCCCAGCATTTT. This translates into CASSLPGGNQPQHF.

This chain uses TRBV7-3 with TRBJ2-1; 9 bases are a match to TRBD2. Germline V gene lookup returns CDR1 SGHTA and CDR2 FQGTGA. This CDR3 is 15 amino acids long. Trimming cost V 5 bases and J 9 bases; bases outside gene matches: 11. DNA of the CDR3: TGTGCCAGCAGCCAGGGCGGGAGGGACCAAGCTGAGCAGTTCTTC. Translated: CASSQGGRDQAEQFF.

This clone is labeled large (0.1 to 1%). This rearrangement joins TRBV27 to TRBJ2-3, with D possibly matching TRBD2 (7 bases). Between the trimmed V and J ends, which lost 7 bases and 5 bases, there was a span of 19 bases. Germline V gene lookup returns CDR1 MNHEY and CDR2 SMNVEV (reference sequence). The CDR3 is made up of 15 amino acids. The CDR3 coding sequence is TGTGCCAGCATGTCGGAGGGGGGGTTGGGAGATACGCAGTATTTT. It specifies CASMSEGGLGDTQYF.

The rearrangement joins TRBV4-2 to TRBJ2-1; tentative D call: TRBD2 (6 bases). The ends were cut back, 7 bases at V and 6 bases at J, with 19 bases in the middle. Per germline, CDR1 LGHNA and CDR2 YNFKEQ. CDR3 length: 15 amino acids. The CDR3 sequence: CASNQRAGEPNEQFF. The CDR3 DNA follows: TGTGCCAGCAACCAGAGAGCGGGTGAGCCCAATGAGCAGTTCTTC.

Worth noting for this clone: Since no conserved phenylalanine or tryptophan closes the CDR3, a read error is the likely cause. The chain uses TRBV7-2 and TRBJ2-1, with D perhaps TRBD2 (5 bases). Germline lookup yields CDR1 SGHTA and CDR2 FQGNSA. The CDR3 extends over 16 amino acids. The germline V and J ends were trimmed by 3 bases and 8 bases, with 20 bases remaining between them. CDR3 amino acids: CASSLAGRGSFDEQFS. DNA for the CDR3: TGTGCCAGCAGCTTGGCGGGTAGAGGGAGTTTCGATGAGCAGTTCTCC.

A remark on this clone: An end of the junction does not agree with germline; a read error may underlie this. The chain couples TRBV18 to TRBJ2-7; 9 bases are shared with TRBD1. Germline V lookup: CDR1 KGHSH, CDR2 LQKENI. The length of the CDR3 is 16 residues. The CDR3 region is CSSSPRSGTGSYEQYF. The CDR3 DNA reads TGTTCCAGCTCACCAAGATCCGGGACAGGGTCCTACGAGCAGTACTTC.

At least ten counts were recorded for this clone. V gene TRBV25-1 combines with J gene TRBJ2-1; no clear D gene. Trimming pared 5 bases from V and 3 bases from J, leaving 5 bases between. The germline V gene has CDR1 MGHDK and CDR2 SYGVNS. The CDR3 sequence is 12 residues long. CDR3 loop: CASSWDYNEQFF. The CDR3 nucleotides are TGTGCCAGCAGTTGGGACTACAATGAGCAGTTCTTC.

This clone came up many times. CDR3 in amino acids: CSATSGLAGGPDEQYF. The CDR3 coding sequence is TGCAGTGCCACGTCGGGACTAGCGGGAGGGCCGGACGAGCAGTACTTC. The chain recombines TRBV20-1 with TRBJ2-7; 16 bases align to TRBD2. The CDR3 totals 16 residues. Germline V lookup: CDR1 DFQATT, CDR2 SNEGSKA (reference sequence). V gave up 6 bases and J gave up 5 bases; unmatched junction bases: 10.

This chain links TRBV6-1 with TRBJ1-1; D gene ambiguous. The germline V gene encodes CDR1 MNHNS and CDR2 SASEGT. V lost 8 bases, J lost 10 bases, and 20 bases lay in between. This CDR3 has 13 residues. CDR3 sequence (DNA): TGTGCCAGCCTCGGAGGAGGTGAGGTTATAGCTTTCTTT. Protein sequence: CASLGGGEVIAFF.

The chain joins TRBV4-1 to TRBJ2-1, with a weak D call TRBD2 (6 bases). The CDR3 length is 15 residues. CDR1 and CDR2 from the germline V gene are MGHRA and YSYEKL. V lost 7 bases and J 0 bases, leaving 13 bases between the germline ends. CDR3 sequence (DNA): TGCGCCAGCACCCCCGGGACTGTCTCCTACAATGAGCAGTTCTTC. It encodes CASTPGTVSYNEQFF.

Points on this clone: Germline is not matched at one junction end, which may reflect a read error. The CDR3 DNA reads TGTGACAGCAGTCGGACCCGCTTGACGGGCACTGAAGCTTTCTTT. This codes for CDSSRTRLTGTEAFF. This chain connects TRBV28 to TRBJ1-1; D ambiguous. Germline V CDR1 and CDR2: MDHEN, SYDVKM. This CDR3 contains 15 residues.

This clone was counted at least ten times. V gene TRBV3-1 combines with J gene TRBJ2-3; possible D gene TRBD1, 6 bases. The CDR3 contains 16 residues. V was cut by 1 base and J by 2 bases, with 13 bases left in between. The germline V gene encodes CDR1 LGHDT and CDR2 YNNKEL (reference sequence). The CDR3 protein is CASSQGGRGYTDTQYF. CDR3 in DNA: TGTGCCAGCAGCCAAGGTGGCAGGGGATACACAGATACGCAGTATTTT.

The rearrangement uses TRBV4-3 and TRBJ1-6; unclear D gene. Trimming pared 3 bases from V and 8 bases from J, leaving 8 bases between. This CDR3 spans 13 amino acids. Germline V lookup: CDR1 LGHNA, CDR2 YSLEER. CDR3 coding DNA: TGCGCCAGCAGCCAGTATAGGTATTCACCCCTCCACTTT. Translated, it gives CASSQYRYSPLHF.

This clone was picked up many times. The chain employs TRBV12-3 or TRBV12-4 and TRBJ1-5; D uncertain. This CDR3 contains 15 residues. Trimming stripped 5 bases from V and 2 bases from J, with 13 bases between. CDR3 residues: CASSPVRQRNQPQHF. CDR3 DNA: TGTGCCAGCAGTCCCGTACGTCAACGCAATCAGCCCCAGCATTTT.

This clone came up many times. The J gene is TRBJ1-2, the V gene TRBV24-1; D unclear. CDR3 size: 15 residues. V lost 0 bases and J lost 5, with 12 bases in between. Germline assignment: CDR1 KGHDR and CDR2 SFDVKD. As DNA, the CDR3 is TGTGCCACCAGTGATTTGACGGCAGGCGGGTATGGCTACACCTTC. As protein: CATSDLTAGGYGYTF.

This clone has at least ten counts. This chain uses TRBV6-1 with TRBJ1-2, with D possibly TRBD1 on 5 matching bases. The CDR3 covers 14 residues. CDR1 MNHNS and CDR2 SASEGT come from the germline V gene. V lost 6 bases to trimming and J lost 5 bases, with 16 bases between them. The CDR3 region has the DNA TGTGCCAGCAGATCTAACCGACAGCTATATGGCTACACCTTC. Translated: CASRSNRQLYGYTF.

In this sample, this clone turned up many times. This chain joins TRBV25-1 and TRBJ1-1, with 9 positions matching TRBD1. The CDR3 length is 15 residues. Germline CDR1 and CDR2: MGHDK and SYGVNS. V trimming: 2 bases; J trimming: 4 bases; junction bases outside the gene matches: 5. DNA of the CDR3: TGTGCCAGCAGTGAAGAGGACAGGGGCAGCACTGAAGCTTTCTTT. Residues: CASSEEDRGSTEAFF.

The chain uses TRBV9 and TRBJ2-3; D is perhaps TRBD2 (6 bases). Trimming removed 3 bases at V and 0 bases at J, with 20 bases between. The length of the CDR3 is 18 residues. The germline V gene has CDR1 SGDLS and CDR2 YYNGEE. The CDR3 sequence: CASSGPRLSGASTDTQYF. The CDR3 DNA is TGTGCCAGCAGCGGCCCACGTCTTAGCGGAGCTAGCACAGATACGCAGTATTTT.

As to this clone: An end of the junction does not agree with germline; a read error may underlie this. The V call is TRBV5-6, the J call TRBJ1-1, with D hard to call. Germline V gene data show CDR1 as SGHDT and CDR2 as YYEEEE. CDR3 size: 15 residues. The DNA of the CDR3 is TGTCCCAGCAGCTTTAACTCAGGCATGAACACTGAAGCTTTCTTT. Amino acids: CPSSFNSGMNTEAFF.

CDR3 in DNA: TGTGCCAGCAGCTTAACCGGGACAGGGACGTGGGCTGAAGCTTTCTTT. It encodes CASSLTGTGTWAEAFF. The J gene is TRBJ1-1, the V gene TRBV11-1; 9 bases fit TRBD1. Germline V lookup: CDR1 SGHAT, CDR2 FQDESV (reference sequence). This CDR3 has 16 residues. J was trimmed by 6 bases and V by 2 bases; bases with no gene match: 10.

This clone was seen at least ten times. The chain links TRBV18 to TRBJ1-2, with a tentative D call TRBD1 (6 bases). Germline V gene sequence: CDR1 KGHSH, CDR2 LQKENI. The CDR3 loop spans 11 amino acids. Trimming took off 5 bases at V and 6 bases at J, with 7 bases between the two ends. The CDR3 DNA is TGTGCCAGCTCAGAGGGGGATGGCTACACCTTC. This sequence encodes CASSEGDGYTF.

The CDR3 spells CASSTSGQGVHGYTF. Here the CDR3 DNA reads TGTGCCAGCAGCACCTCGGGACAGGGGGTCCATGGCTACACCTTC. V and J are TRBV9 and TRBJ1-2; 11 positions match TRBD1. J was trimmed by 6 bases and V by 4 bases; bases with no gene match: 8. This CDR3 region has 15 residues. Looked up from germline, CDR1 is SGDLS and CDR2 is YYNGEE.

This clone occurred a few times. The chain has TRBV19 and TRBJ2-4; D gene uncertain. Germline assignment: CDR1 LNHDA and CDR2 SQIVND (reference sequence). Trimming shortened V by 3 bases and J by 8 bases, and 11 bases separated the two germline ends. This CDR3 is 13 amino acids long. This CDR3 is CASSINRADIQYF. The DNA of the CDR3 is TGTGCCAGTAGTATCAATAGGGCCGACATTCAGTACTTC. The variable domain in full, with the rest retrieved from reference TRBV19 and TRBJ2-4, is DGGITQSPKYLFRKEGQNVTLSCEQNLNHDAMYWYRQDPGQGLRLIYYSQIVNDFQKGDIAEGYSVSREKKESFPLTVTSAQKNPTAFYLCASSINRADIQYFGAGTRLSVL.